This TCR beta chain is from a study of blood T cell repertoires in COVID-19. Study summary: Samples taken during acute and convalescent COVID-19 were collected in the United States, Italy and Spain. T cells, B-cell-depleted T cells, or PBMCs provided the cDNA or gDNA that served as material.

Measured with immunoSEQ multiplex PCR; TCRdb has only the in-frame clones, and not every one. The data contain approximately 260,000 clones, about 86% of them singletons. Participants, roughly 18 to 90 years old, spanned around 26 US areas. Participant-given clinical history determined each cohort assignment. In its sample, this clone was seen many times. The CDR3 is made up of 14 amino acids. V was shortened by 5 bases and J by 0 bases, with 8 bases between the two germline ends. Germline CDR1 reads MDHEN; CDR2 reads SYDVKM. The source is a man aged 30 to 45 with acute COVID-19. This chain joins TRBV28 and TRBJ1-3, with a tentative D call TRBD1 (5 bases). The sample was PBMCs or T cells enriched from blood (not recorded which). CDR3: CASSQTDSGNTIYF. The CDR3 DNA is TGTGCCAGCAGTCAGACAGACTCTGGAAACACCATATATTTT.